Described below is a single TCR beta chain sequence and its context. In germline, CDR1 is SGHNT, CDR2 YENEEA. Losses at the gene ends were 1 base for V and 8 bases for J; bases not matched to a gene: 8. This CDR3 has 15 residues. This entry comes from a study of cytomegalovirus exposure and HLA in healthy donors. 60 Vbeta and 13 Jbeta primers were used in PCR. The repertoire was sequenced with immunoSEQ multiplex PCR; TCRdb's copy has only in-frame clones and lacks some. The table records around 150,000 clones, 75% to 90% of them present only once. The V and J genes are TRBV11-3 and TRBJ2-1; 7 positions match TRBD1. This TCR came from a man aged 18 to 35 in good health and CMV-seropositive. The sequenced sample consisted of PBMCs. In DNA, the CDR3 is TGTGCCAGCAGCTTAGGGGGACAGCATATGGATGAGCAGTTCTTC. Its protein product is CASSLGGQHMDEQFF.